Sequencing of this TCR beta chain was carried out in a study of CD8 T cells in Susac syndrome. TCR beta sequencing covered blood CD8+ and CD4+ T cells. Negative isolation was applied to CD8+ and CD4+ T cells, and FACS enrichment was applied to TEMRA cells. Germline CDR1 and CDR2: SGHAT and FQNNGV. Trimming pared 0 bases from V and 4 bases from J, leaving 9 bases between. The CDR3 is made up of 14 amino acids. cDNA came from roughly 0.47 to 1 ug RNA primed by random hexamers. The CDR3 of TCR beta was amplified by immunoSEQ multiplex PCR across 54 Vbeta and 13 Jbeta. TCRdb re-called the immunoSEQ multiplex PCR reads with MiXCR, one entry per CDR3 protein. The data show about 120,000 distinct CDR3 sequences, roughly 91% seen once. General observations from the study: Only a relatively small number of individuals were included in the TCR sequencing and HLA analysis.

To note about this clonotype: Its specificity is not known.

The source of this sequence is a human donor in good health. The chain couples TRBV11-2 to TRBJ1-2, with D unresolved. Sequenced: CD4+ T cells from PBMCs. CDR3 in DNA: TGTGCCAGCAGCTTAGACGACGGTGGCTATGGCTACACCTTC. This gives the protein CASSLDDGGYGYTF.